The 30 T cell receptor beta chains below all came from one sample that was sequenced in a study of blood T cell repertoires in COVID-19. Data came from immunoSEQ multiplex PCR; TCRdb stores just in-frame clones and leaves some out. The sample lists approximately 120,000 clones, 74% occurring once. What was sequenced was peripheral blood. These receptors all stem from a man aged 60-69 years with acute or convalescent COVID-19.

The chain couples TRBV9 to TRBJ2-1; 9 bases agree with TRBD2. V shed 1 base, J shed 4 bases, and the junction held 9 bases outside the gene matches. Germline CDR1 reads SGDLS; CDR2 reads YYNGEE. The CDR3 runs to 17 residues. CDR3 sequence reads: CASSVRGSGRGYNEQFF. CDR3 DNA sequence: TGTGCCAGCAGCGTACGGGGTAGCGGGAGAGGATACAATGAGCAGTTCTTC.

This clone is a singleton in its sample. The rearrangement links TRBV10-2 to TRBJ2-5; 9 bases fit TRBD2. The V gene's germline CDR1 is WSHSY and CDR2 SAAADI. V trimming: 5 bases; J trimming: 5 bases; junction bases outside the gene matches: 9. This CDR3 is 15 amino acids long. CDR3 region: CASSRLAGGRETQYF. For the CDR3, the DNA is TGCGCCAGCAGTCGATTGGCGGGAGGGCGGGAGACCCAGTACTTC.

The chain has TRBV19 and TRBJ1-2; D may be TRBD1 (6 bases). The germline V and J ends were trimmed by 7 bases and 4 bases, with 22 bases remaining between them. CDR1 is LNHDA and CDR2 is SQIVND in the germline V gene (reference sequence). The CDR3 covers 16 residues. CDR3 DNA: TGTGCCAGTATGGGCTTAGACAGGAGAGGACCCTATGGCTACACCTTC. It yields the protein CASMGLDRRGPYGYTF.

The chain links TRBV10-3 to TRBJ1-1, with a weak D call TRBD1 (5 bases). This CDR3 spans 13 amino acids. The germline V gene encodes CDR1 ENHRY and CDR2 SYGVKD. V gave up 6 bases and J gave up 1 base, with 9 bases separating them. The CDR3 reads CAIRPTENTEAFF. Here the CDR3 DNA reads TGTGCCATCAGACCGACAGAGAACACTGAAGCTTTCTTT.

V gene TRBV10-2 combines with J gene TRBJ1-6, with unresolved D. V was shortened by 3 bases and J by 0 bases, with 6 bases between the two germline ends. Germline V gene data show CDR1 as WSHSY and CDR2 as SAAADI. CDR3 length: 15 amino acids. In DNA form, the CDR3 reads TGCGCCAGCAGTGATGGCTTCTCCTATAATTCACCCCTCCACTTT. This encodes CASSDGFSYNSPLHF.

This chain connects TRBV5-6 to TRBJ2-3; 9 positions match TRBD1. From germline, CDR1 is SGHDT and CDR2 YYEEEE. The J segment lost 4 bases and the V segment lost 0 bases, leaving 0 bases of the junction unmatched. The CDR3 runs to 14 residues. In nucleotides, the CDR3 is TGTGCCAGCAGCTTGGGACAGGGGGCAGATACGCAGTATTTT. Its protein is CASSLGQGADTQYF.

The chain recombines TRBV24-1 with TRBJ2-1; no definite D call. Germline assignment: CDR1 KGHDR and CDR2 SFDVKD. The V end lost 4 bases, the J end lost 0 bases, and 12 bases lay between the germline ends. The CDR3 has 16 residues. The CDR3 here is CATSDPGSSSYNEQFF. The CDR3 DNA sequence: TGTGCCACCAGTGACCCCGGGTCTAGCTCCTACAATGAGCAGTTCTTC.

The gene calls are TRBV11-3 and TRBJ1-1; TRBD1 might be the D (6 bases). V was clipped by 5 bases and J by 1 base, with 8 bases between them. CDR3 size: 13 residues. Germline V CDR1 and CDR2: SGHNT, YENEEA. The CDR3 sequence: CASSRGANTEAFF. The CDR3 coding sequence is TGTGCCAGCAGCCGGGGGGCGAACACTGAAGCTTTCTTT.

Written as DNA, the CDR3 is TGTGCCACCAGCAGACCTGGACAGGGGGCGCGGACCCTCCACTTT. It translates to CATSRPGQGARTLHF. V gene TRBV15 combines with J gene TRBJ1-6, with 11 bases fitting TRBD1. This CDR3 region has 15 residues. Germline loops: CDR1 LNHNV, CDR2 YYDKDF (reference sequence). The J segment lost 14 bases and the V segment lost 2 bases, leaving 8 bases of the junction unmatched.

The genes are TRBV19 and TRBJ1-1; 7 bases are shared with TRBD1. J gave up 2 bases and V 3 bases, and 3 bases lay outside the gene matches. This CDR3 contains 14 residues. The germline V gene encodes CDR1 LNHDA and CDR2 SQIVND (reference sequence). In DNA, the CDR3 is TGTGCCAGTAGTATCCGACAGGGTAACACTGAAGCTTTCTTT. Translation: CASSIRQGNTEAFF.

The chain combines TRBV27 with TRBJ2-7; 8 bases are shared with TRBD2. The CDR3 contains 15 residues. Looked up from germline, CDR1 is MNHEY and CDR2 is SMNVEV (reference sequence). The V and J ends lost 6 bases and 7 bases, in that order; junction bases with no gene match: 14. CDR3 residues: CASRRAGALLFEQYF. CDR3 nucleotides: TGTGCCAGCAGAAGAGCGGGAGCCCTACTTTTTGAGCAGTACTTC.

This clone was observed at least ten times. This chain links TRBV10-3 with TRBJ2-7; a weak D match, TRBD1 (6 bases). This CDR3 is built from 19 residues. Trimming took 3 bases from V and 2 from J, leaving 26 bases between them. Germline V CDR1 and CDR2: ENHRY, SYGVKD. The CDR3 region is CAISDSQGSGGEYAYEQYF. The CDR3 DNA reads as TGTGCCATCAGTGATTCGCAGGGGTCAGGTGGGGAATACGCCTACGAGCAGTACTTC.

The V call is TRBV10-2, the J call TRBJ2-1; 7 bases match TRBD2. This CDR3 comprises 12 residues. V lost 6 bases and J lost 8; bases outside the gene matches: 4. Germline V gene sequence: CDR1 WSHSY, CDR2 SAAADI. The CDR3 region has the DNA TGCGCCAGCAGGGCGGGAGAACATGAGCAGTTCTTC. It translates to CASRAGEHEQFF.

This chain joins TRBV7-3 and TRBJ2-1; 15 bases match TRBD2. Germline CDR1 reads SGHTA; CDR2 reads FQGTGA. With 2 bases clipped from V and 8 bases from J, the junction kept 1 base outside the gene matches. This CDR3 region has 15 residues. CDR3 sequence reads: CASSLGLAGGHEQFF. CDR3 DNA: TGTGCCAGCAGCTTAGGACTAGCGGGGGGGCATGAGCAGTTCTTC.

The chain joins TRBV11-2 to TRBJ2-2; 9 nucleotides line up with TRBD1. The CDR3 covers 15 residues. Germline V gene data show CDR1 as SGHAT and CDR2 as FQNNGV. V gave up 4 bases and J gave up 2 bases; unmatched junction bases: 2. The DNA of the CDR3 is TGTGCCAGCAGCTGGGACAGGGTCAACACCGGGGAGCTGTTTTTT. This translates into CASSWDRVNTGELFF.

This chain joins TRBV15 and TRBJ1-2; maybe TRBD1 (6 bases). Trimming left V 0 bases short and J 8 bases short, with 16 bases between. CDR1 is LNHNV and CDR2 is YYDKDF in the germline V gene (reference sequence). The CDR3 consists of 15 residues. CDR3: CATSRDQRGAGGYTF. The CDR3 DNA is TGTGCCACCAGCAGAGATCAACGGGGGGCGGGAGGCTACACCTTC. Using reference TRBV15 and TRBJ1-2 for the parts outside the CDR3, the full variable domain is DAMVIQNPRYQVTQFGKPVTLSCSQTLNHNVMYWYQQKSSQAPKLLFHYYDKDFNNEADTPDNFQSRRPNTSFCFLDIRSPGLGDTAMYLCATSRDQRGAGGYTFGSGTRLTVV.

Regarding this clone: This may come from a read error, since a much larger clone is one base off. In nucleotides, the CDR3 is TGTGCCAGCAGTTACGGCAGCTCTGGGGCCAACGTCCTGACTTTC. Encoded protein: CASSYGSSGANVLTF. V is TRBV6-5 and J is TRBJ2-6, with D hard to call. The CDR3 has 15 amino acids. With 2 bases removed from V and 0 bases from J, the gap between germline ends came to 5 bases. CDR1 MNHEY and CDR2 SVGAGI come from the germline V gene.

The chain couples TRBV19 to TRBJ1-6; a possible D gene is TRBD1 (5 bases). V lost 5 bases and J 7 bases, leaving 15 bases between the germline ends. Germline CDR1 LNHDA, CDR2 SQIVND (reference sequence). The length of the CDR3 is 15 residues. The DNA for the CDR3 is TGTGCCAGTAGTCTCGAACGACGGACAAATTCACCCCTCCACTTT. It yields the protein CASSLERRTNSPLHF.

Written as DNA, the CDR3 is TGCGCCAGCAGCCCCGGCCTTTGGGGACTCACCGGGGAGCTGTTTTTT. Its protein is CASSPGLWGLTGELFF. V usage is TRBV4-1 and J usage is TRBJ2-2; tentatively, D is TRBD2 (6 bases). CDR3 length: 16 amino acids. Germline V CDR1 and CDR2: MGHRA, YSYEKL. Trimming shortened V by 4 bases and J by 4 bases, and 16 bases separated the two germline ends.

This clone appeared a few times. The V call is TRBV2, the J call TRBJ1-5; D gene ambiguous. The germline V and J ends were trimmed by 2 bases and 4 bases, with 12 bases remaining between them. This CDR3 is 15 amino acids long. Germline CDR1 reads SNHLY; CDR2 reads FYNNEI. In DNA, the CDR3 is TGTGCCAGCAGTGAATGGGGAGTTGGTAATCAGCCCCAGCATTTT. It is translated as CASSEWGVGNQPQHF.

This rearrangement joins TRBV9 to TRBJ2-1; maybe TRBD1 (5 bases). CDR1 and CDR2 (germline): SGDLS, YYNGEE. Trimming cost V 4 bases and J 8 bases, with 22 bases left between them. The CDR3 covers 16 residues. CDR3: CASSPEVGVVLHEQFF. As DNA, the CDR3 is TGTGCCAGCAGCCCCGAGGTAGGGGTGGTGCTGCATGAGCAGTTCTTC.

The chain is built from TRBV3-1 (or the pseudogene TRBV3-2) and TRBJ1-2; D is unresolved. Trimming left V 0 bases short and J 2 bases short, with 7 bases between. Germline CDR1 is LGHDT and CDR2 is YNNKEL (reference sequence). The CDR3 covers 14 residues. CDR3 protein: CASSQDLQNYGYTF. CDR3 nucleotide sequence: TGTGCCAGCAGCCAAGATCTACAGAACTATGGCTACACCTTC.

This clone was recorded a few times. V gene TRBV27 combines with J gene TRBJ1-2, with D possibly being TRBD1 (5 bases). V was cut by 10 bases and J by 2 bases, with 17 bases left in between. The germline V gene encodes CDR1 MNHEY and CDR2 SMNVEV (reference sequence). The CDR3 spans 14 residues. The CDR3 bases are TGTGCCACCGCAGACCAGGGCTCCAACTATGGCTACACCTTC. It specifies CATADQGSNYGYTF.

CDR3 region: CASSLIASGRGDTQYF. The CDR3 coding sequence is TGTGCCAGCAGCTTGATCGCTAGCGGGAGGGGAGATACGCAGTATTTT. The rearrangement uses TRBV7-3 and TRBJ2-3; TRBD2 agrees at 12 bases. Germline V gene sequence: CDR1 SGHTA, CDR2 FQGTGA. V was clipped by 3 bases and J by 5 bases; unmatched bases: 6. CDR3 length: 16 residues.

This clone appeared a few times. This chain joins TRBV19 and TRBJ2-1, with 14 nucleotides matching TRBD2. The CDR3 is 17 residues long. The V gene's germline CDR1 is LNHDA and CDR2 SQIVND (reference sequence). V lost 5 bases to trimming and J lost 0 bases; unmatched junction nucleotides: 3. This CDR3 reads CASSPGTSGSSYNEQFF. CDR3 nucleotides: TGTGCCAGTAGTCCCGGGACTAGCGGGAGCTCCTACAATGAGCAGTTCTTC. Supplemented by reference TRBV19 and TRBJ2-1, the full variable domain reads DGGITQSPKYLFRKEGQNVTLSCEQNLNHDAMYWYRQDPGQGLRLIYYSQIVNDFQKGDIAEGYSVSREKKESFPLTVTSAQKNPTAFYLCASSPGTSGSSYNEQFFGPGTRLTVL.

The chain carries TRBV4-2 and TRBJ2-3; D unclear. This CDR3 region has 15 residues. Germline values: CDR1 LGHNA, CDR2 YNFKEQ. V was shortened by 1 base and J by 5 bases, with 13 bases between the two germline ends. CDR3 DNA sequence: TGTGCCAGCAGCCAAGGAGTGGCGCGAGGAGATACGCAGTATTTT. Translated: CASSQGVARGDTQYF.

The chain uses TRBV3-1 (or the pseudogene TRBV3-2) and TRBJ1-4, with 7 bases lining up with TRBD1. V was pared by 3 bases and J by 7 bases, with 11 bases of the junction left unmatched. Germline CDR1 reads LGHDT; CDR2 reads YNNKEL (reference sequence). This CDR3 has 16 amino acids. The CDR3: CASSQRYQGVAEKLFF. The CDR3 DNA reads TGTGCCAGCAGCCAGAGATATCAGGGGGTTGCTGAAAAACTGTTTTTT.

The chain employs TRBV2 and TRBJ2-3; the D gene is possibly TRBD1 (5 bases). Per the germline V gene, CDR1 is SNHLY and CDR2 is FYNNEI. The V end lost 10 bases, the J end lost 11 bases, and 22 bases lay between the germline ends. The CDR3 is made up of 13 amino acids. The DNA of the CDR3 is TGTGCCACCAACCTCATACAGGCCCATATGCAGTATTTT. Its protein product is CATNLIQAHMQYF.

This clone was counted a single time. The chain is built from TRBV7-8 and TRBJ2-5, with 10 bases lining up with TRBD2. The length of the CDR3 is 17 residues. V gave up 2 bases and J gave up 0 bases; unmatched junction bases: 6. Per the germline V gene, CDR1 is SGHVS and CDR2 is FQNEAQ. CDR3 coding DNA: TGTGCCAGCAGCTTATCCAAGCGGGAGGGGTACCAAGAGACCCAGTACTTC. It translates to CASSLSKREGYQETQYF.

This clone was recorded a few times. This chain uses TRBV9 with TRBJ1-2; 11 nucleotides agree with TRBD1. The CDR3 sequence is 15 residues long. Germline V gene data show CDR1 as SGDLS and CDR2 as YYNGEE. The V and J ends lost 3 bases and 5 bases, in that order; junction bases with no gene match: 6. This CDR3 reads CASSAGDRGVYGYTF. DNA of the CDR3: TGTGCCAGCAGCGCGGGGGACAGGGGGGTTTATGGCTACACCTTC.